The 17 T cell receptor beta chains reported below all come from one sample, sequenced in a study of T cells in Graves' hyperthyroidism and ophthalmopathy. Researchers amplified the TCR beta CDR3 regions from RNA transcripts. A set of HTBI primers served as the primers for a first-round RT-PCR of the TCR CDR3. Using its own MiXCR run on the multiplex PCR reads, TCRdb lists one record per CDR3 protein. The repertoire holds a few hundred thousand distinct CDR3 sequences, around 14% seen once, with 7.7% in the top ten. Sequencing used blood. The receptors here all came from a woman aged 18-35 years with Graves' hyperthyroidism.

This clonotype came up many times. CDR3 loop: CASSLDDGTEAFF. DNA for the CDR3: TGTGCCAGCAGCTTGGATGACGGTACTGAAGCTTTCTTT. The J gene is TRBJ1-1, the V gene TRBV5-5; D is ambiguous. The germline V gene has CDR1 SGHKS and CDR2 YYEKEE (reference sequence). The V end lost 0 bases, the J end lost 5 bases, and 8 bases lay between the germline ends. This CDR3 is built from 13 residues.

The chain couples TRBV9 to TRBJ2-5, with TRBD1 as a possible D gene (6 bases). The CDR3 sequence is 15 residues long. V shed 3 bases and J shed 2 bases, with 14 bases lying between them. Germline assignment: CDR1 SGDLS and CDR2 YYNGEE. The CDR3 coding sequence is TGTGCCAGCAGCGCCATAGGGGGAATTCAAGAGACCCAGTACTTC. The encoded protein is CASSAIGGIQETQYF. Combining the CDR3 with reference TRBV9 and TRBJ2-5 gives the whole variable domain DSGVTQTPKHLITATGQRVTLRCSPRSGDLSVYWYQQSLDQGLQFLIQYYNGEERAKGNILERFSAQQFPDLHSELNLSSLELGDSALYFCASSAIGGIQETQYFGPGTRLLVL.

This clonotype showed up many times. V and J are TRBV2 and TRBJ2-2, with no clear D. V was cut by 4 bases and J by 3 bases, with 12 bases left in between. Germline V gene sequence: CDR1 SNHLY, CDR2 FYNNEI. This CDR3 has 15 residues. The CDR3, as DNA: TGTGCCAGCAGTGTCGTCAGCACCGACACCGGGGAGCTGTTTTTT. It codes for CASSVVSTDTGELFF.

Many counts were recorded for this clonotype. The chain combines TRBV20-1 with TRBJ2-7, with unresolved D. CDR1 and CDR2 from the germline V gene are DFQATT and SNEGSKA (reference sequence). V was trimmed by 2 bases and J by 0 bases, leaving 11 bases between them. CDR3 size: 14 residues. DNA of the CDR3: TGCAGTGCTAGAACCTCGAAGAGCTCCTACGAGCAGTACTTC. This translates into CSARTSKSSYEQYF.

This clonotype was counted many times. The chain is built from TRBV20-1 and TRBJ1-1; maybe TRBD1 (6 bases). V lost 3 bases and J 5 bases, leaving 22 bases between the germline ends. Germline V CDR1 and CDR2: DFQATT, SNEGSKA (reference sequence). This CDR3 is 16 amino acids long. Here the CDR3 reads CSARRGRWGRRTEAFF. CDR3 nucleotides: TGCAGTGCTAGGAGGGGGAGATGGGGAAGACGGACTGAAGCTTTCTTT.

There are many counts of this clonotype. The chain employs TRBV18 and TRBJ1-4, with TRBD1 as a possible D gene (6 bases). There are 15 residues in the CDR3. Germline V CDR1 and CDR2: KGHSH, LQKENI. V dropped 6 bases and J dropped 8 bases, with 19 bases sitting between them. CDR3 sequence: CASSPDRMVKEKLFF. The CDR3 nucleotides read TGTGCCAGCTCGCCCGACAGGATGGTGAAGGAAAAACTGTTTTTT.

This clonotype was counted a few times. The chain links TRBV4-1 to TRBJ2-7; perhaps TRBD2 as D (7 bases). CDR1 is MGHRA, CDR2 YSYEKL, per germline. V was clipped by 0 bases and J by 6 bases, with 15 bases between them. This CDR3 is built from 15 residues. CDR3: CASSQDLWGGAEQYF. In DNA form, the CDR3 reads TGCGCCAGCAGCCAAGATCTGTGGGGGGGCGCCGAGCAGTACTTC.

Ten or more counts support this clonotype. The J gene is TRBJ1-1, the V gene TRBV5-6; maybe TRBD1 (6 bases). The CDR3 loop spans 11 amino acids. V lost 5 bases and J lost 6, with 8 bases in between. Germline loops: CDR1 SGHDT, CDR2 YYEEEE. CDR3: CASSQGSEAFF. The CDR3 nucleotides are TGTGCCAGCAGTCAGGGGTCTGAAGCTTTCTTT.

The V call is TRBV12-5, the J call TRBJ1-2; D perhaps matches TRBD1 (6 bases). This CDR3 comprises 14 residues. Deletions cut 1 base from V and 4 bases from J, with 10 bases between. CDR1 is LGHNT and CDR2 is FRNRAP in the germline V gene. The CDR3 loop reads CASGLGTAIYGYTF. The CDR3 DNA follows: TGTGCTAGTGGTTTGGGGACAGCAATCTATGGCTACACCTTC. The full variable domain, completed using reference TRBV12-5 and TRBJ1-2, is DARVTQTPRHKVTEMGQEVTMRCQPILGHNTVFWYRQTMMQGLELLAYFRNRAPLDDSGMPKDRFSAEMPDATLATLKIQPSEPRDSAVYFCASGLGTAIYGYTFGSGTRLTVV.

The table lists this clonotype with many counts. V usage is TRBV18 and J usage is TRBJ1-4; 8 bases map to TRBD1. V was pared by 3 bases and J by 7 bases, with 4 bases of the junction left unmatched. From germline, CDR1 is KGHSH and CDR2 LQKENI. The CDR3 consists of 14 residues. As DNA, the CDR3 is TGTGCCAGCTCACCCCAGGGGGCTCGTGAAAAACTGTTTTTT. This translates into CASSPQGAREKLFF.

V and J are TRBV28 and TRBJ2-7, with TRBD2 matching over 10 bases. The germline V gene encodes CDR1 MDHEN and CDR2 SYDVKM. V was clipped by 2 bases and J by 5 bases; unmatched bases: 15. The CDR3 length is 18 residues. The CDR3 protein is CASSLRRWPLAGGDEQYF. As DNA, the CDR3 is TGTGCCAGCAGTTTAAGGCGGTGGCCTTTAGCGGGAGGCGACGAGCAGTACTTC.

This clonotype was observed many times. The rearrangement joins TRBV2 to TRBJ2-7; 8 bases are a match to TRBD2. The CDR3 covers 14 residues. Per germline, CDR1 SNHLY and CDR2 FYNNEI. The V gene end was trimmed by 6 bases and the J gene end by 2 bases; junction bases not matched to a gene: 6. This CDR3 reads CASRGSGDAYEQYF. CDR3 DNA sequence: TGTGCCAGCAGGGGTAGCGGGGATGCCTACGAGCAGTACTTC.

This clonotype occurred many times. This sequence joins TRBV5-1 and TRBJ2-7, with 8 bases aligning to TRBD2. Germline assignment: CDR1 SGHRS and CDR2 YFSETQ. The CDR3 is 14 amino acids. V shed 0 bases and J 5 bases; nucleotides not matched to a gene: 4. The CDR3 coding sequence is TGCGCCAGCAGCTTGGCCGGGGGGGCCCACGAGCAGTACTTC. Translating gives CASSLAGGAHEQYF.

This sequence joins TRBV4-1 and TRBJ2-3; TRBD2 might be the D (6 bases). Per the germline V gene, CDR1 is MGHRA and CDR2 is YSYEKL. Between the trimmed V and J ends, which lost 4 bases and 4 bases, there was a span of 12 bases. The CDR3 covers 14 residues. CDR3 sequence: CASSLTGVADTQYF. Here the CDR3 DNA reads TGCGCCAGCAGCCTTACGGGAGTGGCAGATACGCAGTATTTT.

This clonotype was counted ten times or more. V gene TRBV19 combines with J gene TRBJ1-2; D possibly corresponds to TRBD1 (6 bases). V was clipped by 5 bases and J by 2 bases, with 15 bases between them. Germline V gene sequence: CDR1 LNHDA, CDR2 SQIVND (reference sequence). The CDR3 covers 15 residues. Here the CDR3 reads CASSDTGPFNYGYTF. The CDR3, as DNA: TGTGCCAGTAGTGACACAGGGCCATTCAACTATGGCTACACCTTC.

Comments on this clonotype: This may arise from a read error, as a much more abundant clone is one base away. V is TRBV20-1 and J is TRBJ2-2; 9 bases line up with TRBD2. Germline-derived CDR1 and CDR2 are DFQATT and SNEGSKA (reference sequence). CDR3 length: 14 amino acids. CDR3 nucleotides: TGCAGTGCTGTAGCGGGAGATCGGACCGGGGGGCTGTTTTTT. Translated, it gives CSAVAGDRTGGLFF.

This clonotype appeared a few times. The V and J genes are TRBV5-1 and TRBJ2-1; TRBD2 agrees at 11 bases. This CDR3 has 16 residues. V shed 0 bases and J 4 bases; nucleotides not matched to a gene: 3. In germline, CDR1 is SGHRS, CDR2 YFSETQ. CDR3 sequence reads: CASSLELAGVYNEQFF. The CDR3 nucleotides are TGCGCCAGCAGCTTGGAACTAGCGGGGGTTTACAATGAGCAGTTCTTC.